Listed here are 16 T cell receptor beta chains from one sample, sequenced in a study of T cells in Graves' hyperthyroidism and ophthalmopathy. RNA transcripts served as the template for amplifying TCR beta CDR3 regions. The TCR CDR3 first-round RT-PCR relied on the HTBI primer set. A single record per CDR3 protein comes from TCRdb applying MiXCR to the multiplex PCR reads. The sample yields approximately 400,000 distinct CDR3 sequences, roughly 14% seen once. Material: blood. Source of these receptors: a young woman with Graves' hyperthyroidism.

This clonotype was recorded many times. The CDR3 DNA is TGTGCCAGCAGTCTTGGACTAGCGGGGGGCCTCCCCACAGATACGCAGTATTTT. Its protein is CASSLGLAGGLPTDTQYF. This rearrangement joins TRBV28 to TRBJ2-3; TRBD2 agrees at 14 bases. After removal of 5 bases from V and 2 bases from J, the junction contained 9 bases not matched to a gene. This CDR3 is built from 18 residues. Germline V gene sequence: CDR1 MDHEN, CDR2 SYDVKM.

There are many counts of this clonotype. This chain links TRBV29-1 with TRBJ1-1; D ambiguous. The ends were cut back, 4 bases at V and 3 bases at J, with 12 bases in the middle. Germline V gene lookup returns CDR1 SQVTM and CDR2 ANQGSEA. The CDR3 runs 13 residues. CDR3 coding DNA: TGCAGCGTTGTTTTGGTTAAGGACACTGAAGCTTTCTTT. Protein: CSVVLVKDTEAFF.

This clonotype was seen a handful of times. CDR3 DNA sequence: TGTGCCAGCAGTGATGGGGCTGGGTATGGCTACACCTTC. Amino acids: CASSDGAGYGYTF. The genes are TRBV6-1 and TRBJ1-2, with a tentative D call TRBD1 (5 bases). Germline lookup yields CDR1 MNHNS and CDR2 SASEGT. With 3 bases removed from V and 5 bases from J, the gap between germline ends came to 10 bases. This CDR3 contains 13 residues.

The chain couples TRBV24-1 to TRBJ2-2; 7 bases map to TRBD1. Germline V gives CDR1 KGHDR, CDR2 SFDVKD. Trimming at V came to 4 bases and at J to 5 bases, leaving 12 bases not matched to a gene. This CDR3 region has 17 residues. Here the CDR3 reads CATSDPPTGVKTGELFF. The CDR3 DNA reads TGTGCCACCAGTGACCCACCTACAGGGGTGAAAACCGGGGAGCTGTTTTTT.

This clonotype was recorded at least ten times. The chain has TRBV12-3 or TRBV12-4 and TRBJ2-5; no reliable D call. This CDR3 has 10 amino acids. The germline V and J ends were trimmed by 6 bases and 7 bases, with 6 bases remaining between them. The CDR3 bases are TGTGCCAGCAGAAGAGGGACCCAGTACTTC. It yields the protein CASRRGTQYF.

J is TRBJ2-2 and V is TRBV6-1; D is undetermined. Looked up from germline, CDR1 is MNHNS and CDR2 is SASEGT. V was trimmed by 6 bases and J by 1 base, leaving 15 bases between them. The CDR3 totals 16 residues. The CDR3 sequence is CASSITGPKNTGELFF. For the CDR3, the DNA is TGTGCCAGCAGCATAACGGGCCCTAAGAACACCGGGGAGCTGTTTTTT.

This clonotype was recorded at least ten times. V usage is TRBV20-1 and J usage is TRBJ2-7; 7 bases map to TRBD2. Germline V lookup: CDR1 DFQATT, CDR2 SNEGSKA (reference sequence). CDR3 length: 13 residues. J gave up 2 bases and V 5 bases, and 6 bases lay outside the gene matches. The CDR3 DNA reads TGCAGTGCTCCAGCGGGAACTACCTACGAGCAGTACTTC. Protein sequence: CSAPAGTTYEQYF.

This clonotype was picked up many times. The chain employs TRBV5-8 and TRBJ2-5; either TRBD1 or TRBD2 may fit D (5 bases each). Germline values: CDR1 SGHTS, CDR2 YDEGEE. V was shortened by 0 bases and J by 4 bases, with 13 bases between the two germline ends. The CDR3 spans 15 residues. The DNA of the CDR3 is TGTGCCAGCAGCTTGGTAGGGACGCTCTCAGAGACCCAGTACTTC. As protein: CASSLVGTLSETQYF.

V and J are TRBV29-1 and TRBJ1-3; D is possibly TRBD1 (5 bases). With 7 bases removed from V and 15 bases from J, the gap between germline ends came to 19 bases. This CDR3 comprises 11 residues. The germline V gene encodes CDR1 SQVTM and CDR2 ANQGSEA. CDR3 coding DNA: TGCAGCGCGGAAGAGGGCAGGGTATCATATTTT. Protein: CSAEEGRVSYF.

This clonotype was seen only a few times. The chain recombines TRBV7-3 with TRBJ1-1; D not certain. Trimming shortened V by 2 bases and J by 4 bases, and 8 bases separated the two germline ends. The germline CDR1 and CDR2 sequences are SGHTA and FQGTGA. The CDR3 spans 13 residues. CDR3 sequence (DNA): TGTGCCAGCAGCTTACAGTGGGGCACTGAAGCTTTCTTT. Its protein is CASSLQWGTEAFF.

The J gene is TRBJ2-1, the V gene TRBV6-1; TRBD1 might be the D (6 bases). V dropped 5 bases and J dropped 8 bases, with 16 bases sitting between them. The CDR3 loop spans 14 amino acids. CDR1 is MNHNS and CDR2 is SASEGT in the germline V gene. CDR3 DNA: TGTGCCAGCAGTTTGAGGGGGAGCGGCGATGAGCAGTTCTTC. Amino acids: CASSLRGSGDEQFF.

This clonotype was seen a few times. J is TRBJ1-1 and V is TRBV10-1; D remains unclear. With 4 bases removed from V and 3 bases from J, the gap between germline ends came to 6 bases. The CDR3 loop spans 12 amino acids. The germline V gene encodes CDR1 WNHNN and CDR2 SYGVQD (reference sequence). In DNA form, the CDR3 reads TGCGCCAGCAGTGCTCGGTACACTGAAGCTTTCTTT. Translation gives CASSARYTEAFF.

This clonotype was observed at least ten times. The rearrangement links TRBV27 to TRBJ1-2; 7 bases match TRBD1. The V and J ends lost 5 bases and 8 bases, in that order; junction bases with no gene match: 8. The length of the CDR3 is 13 residues. Per germline, CDR1 MNHEY and CDR2 SMNVEV (reference sequence). The chain's CDR3 is CASSKGGREGYTF. CDR3 DNA: TGTGCCAGCAGTAAAGGGGGCCGCGAAGGCTACACCTTC.

This clonotype turned up a few times. The DNA for the CDR3 is TGTGCCAGCAGTGAAGAAAAGCGGGGGAGGGGTACGCAGTATTTT. It specifies CASSEEKRGRGTQYF. V gene TRBV6-1 combines with J gene TRBJ2-3; 8 nucleotides align to TRBD2. CDR3 length: 15 residues. Unmatched junction bases numbered 8, after V lost 1 base and J lost 8 bases. Germline lookup yields CDR1 MNHNS and CDR2 SASEGT.

This clonotype was picked up many times. V usage is TRBV4-2 and J usage is TRBJ1-1, with D unclear. The germline V gene encodes CDR1 LGHNA and CDR2 YNFKEQ. With 2 bases removed from V and 1 base from J, the gap between germline ends came to 11 bases. The CDR3 runs 15 residues. CDR3 amino acids: CASSQPEGRNTEAFF. CDR3 DNA sequence: TGTGCCAGCAGCCAACCCGAAGGGAGGAACACTGAAGCTTTCTTT.

The V call is TRBV19, the J call TRBJ2-1; D possibly uses TRBD1 or TRBD2 (6 bases each). The germline CDR1 and CDR2 sequences are LNHDA and SQIVND (reference sequence). Between the trimmed V and J ends, which lost 4 bases and 8 bases, there was a span of 12 bases. This CDR3 comprises 13 residues. Here the CDR3 reads CASSKGGRDEQFF. The CDR3, as DNA: TGTGCCAGTAGTAAGGGGGGACGGGATGAGCAGTTCTTC. Full variable domain (missing parts from reference TRBV19 and TRBJ2-1): DGGITQSPKYLFRKEGQNVTLSCEQNLNHDAMYWYRQDPGQGLRLIYYSQIVNDFQKGDIAEGYSVSREKKESFPLTVTSAQKNPTAFYLCASSKGGRDEQFFGPGTRLTVL.